The 28 T cell receptor beta chains in this list originate from one sample, sequenced in a study of cytomegalovirus exposure and HLA in healthy donors. This table comes from immunoSEQ multiplex PCR, and its TCRdb copy is limited to in-frame clones, with some not included. The sample gives hundreds of thousands of clones, roughly 88% of which show up once; under 0.9% is in the top ten. The sequenced sample was PBMCs. These receptors came from a woman between 18 and 29 years old in good health and CMV-seronegative.

DNA for the CDR3: TGTGCCAGCATCGGGAGTAGCCCGGGGAGCAATCAGCCCCAGCATTTT. The encoded protein is CASIGSSPGSNQPQHF. This chain links TRBV28 with TRBJ1-5; D is ambiguous. Trimming removed 7 bases from V and 1 base from J, with 17 bases in between. The CDR3 consists of 16 residues. Germline values: CDR1 MDHEN, CDR2 SYDVKM.

This clone was counted a single time. The chain combines TRBV29-1 with TRBJ2-7; 10 nucleotides line up with TRBD2. CDR1 SQVTM and CDR2 ANQGSEA come from the germline V gene. The CDR3 covers 11 residues. In DNA, the CDR3 is TGCACAACCGGGACTAGCGTCGAGCAGTACTTC. Protein product: CTTGTSVEQYF.

The chain carries TRBV30 and TRBJ2-2; a weak D match, TRBD1 (6 bases). This CDR3 spans 14 amino acids. V was trimmed by 5 bases and J by 1 base, leaving 11 bases between them. Germline-derived CDR1 and CDR2 are GTSNPN and SVGIG (reference sequence). Written as DNA, the CDR3 is TGTGCCTGGTCCTCGGGACAGAACACCGGGGAGCTGTTTTTT. This encodes CAWSSGQNTGELFF.

The chain combines TRBV11-2 with TRBJ2-5; weak D call: TRBD1 (5 bases). Trimming cost V 5 bases and J 1 base, with 17 bases left between them. CDR3 length: 16 residues. Germline V gene sequence: CDR1 SGHAT, CDR2 FQNNGV. The CDR3 DNA is TGTGCCAGCAGCGTCGGGCAGTACACAGGCCAAGAGACCCAGTACTTC. Amino acid sequence: CASSVGQYTGQETQYF.

V is TRBV30 and J is TRBJ1-3, with D tentatively TRBD1 (5 bases). CDR3 length: 17 amino acids. Trimming left V 0 bases short and J 0 bases short, with 15 bases between. CDR1 and CDR2 from the germline V gene are GTSNPN and SVGIG (reference sequence). CDR3 nucleotide sequence: TGTGCCTGGAGTGTAGTTCGGGGGAAGAGCTCTGGAAACACCATATATTTT. It translates to CAWSVVRGKSSGNTIYF. The full variable domain, its missing parts supplied by reference TRBV30 and TRBJ1-3, is SQTIHQWPATLVQPVGSPLSLECTVEGTSNPNLYWYRQAAGRGLQLLFYSVGIGQISSEVPQNLSASRPQDRQFILSSKKLLLSDSGFYLCAWSVVRGKSSGNTIYFGEGSWLTVV.

V and J are TRBV6-5 and TRBJ2-7, with D possibly TRBD1 on 6 matching bases. The CDR3 spans 12 residues. Trimming took 6 bases from V and 6 from J, leaving 12 bases between them. Germline CDR1 is MNHEY and CDR2 is SVGAGI. CDR3 region: CASSPTGFEQYF. CDR3 DNA sequence: TGTGCCAGCAGCCCTACAGGGTTCGAGCAGTACTTC.

V usage is TRBV7-9 and J usage is TRBJ1-5, with 7 bases that match TRBD1. Germline V CDR1 and CDR2: SEHNR, FQNEAQ (reference sequence). Trimming cost V 3 bases and J 6 bases; bases outside gene matches: 8. This CDR3 has 15 residues. CDR3 sequence reads: CASSFGQEVSQPQHF. The DNA of the CDR3 is TGTGCCAGCAGCTTCGGACAGGAGGTGAGTCAGCCCCAGCATTTT.

The CDR3 here is CASSLRQGASETQYF. CDR3 DNA sequence: TGTGCCAGCAGCTTGCGGCAGGGGGCTTCCGAGACCCAGTACTTC. The J gene is TRBJ2-5, the V gene TRBV7-6; 8 nucleotides agree with TRBD1. The CDR3 totals 15 residues. Germline lookup yields CDR1 SGHVS and CDR2 FNYEAQ. V shed 3 bases and J 5 bases; nucleotides not matched to a gene: 8.

This clone was counted once. The chain employs TRBV27 and TRBJ2-7; perhaps TRBD1 as D (6 bases). In germline, CDR1 is MNHEY, CDR2 SMNVEV (reference sequence). Trimming removed 5 bases from V and 2 bases from J, with 19 bases in between. This CDR3 is 16 amino acids long. The CDR3 here is CASSPRLSGQPYEQYF. CDR3 DNA sequence: TGTGCCAGCAGTCCCCGGTTGAGCGGACAGCCCTACGAGCAGTACTTC.

The chain recombines TRBV27 with TRBJ2-7; TRBD2 might be the D (7 bases). The CDR3 runs 15 residues. Germline V CDR1 and CDR2: MNHEY, SMNVEV (reference sequence). V lost 0 bases and J lost 2, with 11 bases in between. As DNA, the CDR3 is TGTGCCAGCAGTTTATCGGGGGGGCCTGCCTACGAGCAGTACTTC. Amino acid sequence: CASSLSGGPAYEQYF.

The CDR3 DNA reads as TGTGCCAGCAGGGGGGGAGGGGACTATGGCTACACCTTC. Amino acid sequence: CASRGGGDYGYTF. The chain employs TRBV6-1 and TRBJ1-2; D perhaps matches TRBD1 (5 bases). Trimming took off 6 bases at V and 3 bases at J, with 11 bases between the two ends. The CDR3 contains 13 residues. Looked up from germline, CDR1 is MNHNS and CDR2 is SASEGT.

This clone showed up just once. CDR3 in amino acids: CASSSTSGLRTGELFF. As DNA, the CDR3 is TGTGCCAGTAGTAGCACATCGGGATTGCGTACCGGGGAGCTGTTTTTT. The gene calls are TRBV19 and TRBJ2-2, with D perhaps matching TRBD2 (5 bases). V shed 4 bases and J shed 5 bases, with 17 bases lying between them. There are 16 residues in the CDR3. CDR1 is LNHDA, CDR2 SQIVND, per germline (reference sequence). The variable domain in full, completed from reference TRBV19 and TRBJ2-2, reads DGGITQSPKYLFRKEGQNVTLSCEQNLNHDAMYWYRQDPGQGLRLIYYSQIVNDFQKGDIAEGYSVSREKKESFPLTVTSAQKNPTAFYLCASSSTSGLRTGELFFGEGSRLTVL.

V and J are TRBV6-1 and TRBJ1-1; D might be TRBD1 (6 bases). The CDR3 sequence is 15 residues long. V lost 1 base, J lost 3 bases, and 12 bases lay in between. Germline lookup yields CDR1 MNHNS and CDR2 SASEGT. CDR3 DNA sequence: TGTGCCAGCAGTGAAGGGACAGACTGGGACACTGAAGCTTTCTTT. Translation: CASSEGTDWDTEAFF.

The chain combines TRBV11-3 with TRBJ1-5; D unclear. Trimming took off 11 bases at V and 0 bases at J, with 20 bases between the two ends. The germline gives CDR1 SGHNT, CDR2 YENEEA. The CDR3 loop spans 16 amino acids. The CDR3 sequence: CAHSGRRGPSNQPQHF. CDR3 DNA sequence: TGTGCCCACAGCGGGCGTAGAGGCCCTAGCAATCAGCCCCAGCATTTT.

The chain has TRBV27 and TRBJ2-1; D is undetermined. Trimming cost V 1 base and J 7 bases, with 5 bases left between them. From germline, CDR1 is MNHEY and CDR2 SMNVEV (reference sequence). This CDR3 has 12 amino acids. The CDR3: CASSLYRNEQFF. The CDR3 bases are TGTGCCAGCAGTTTATATCGGAATGAGCAGTTCTTC.

This clone has a single count. The chain is built from TRBV5-1 and TRBJ2-2; TRBD1 matches 9 bases. V was clipped by 2 bases and J by 2 bases; unmatched bases: 4. Per germline, CDR1 SGHRS and CDR2 YFSETQ. This CDR3 has 16 residues. CDR3 sequence: CASSLGTGTNTGELFF. In nucleotides, the CDR3 is TGCGCCAGCAGCTTAGGGACAGGGACTAACACCGGGGAGCTGTTTTTT.

This clone has at least ten counts. Other nucleotide sequences in the sample specify the same CDR3. The rearrangement uses TRBV2 and TRBJ1-1; D is uncertain. V lost 5 bases and J 1 base, leaving 8 bases between the germline ends. The CDR3 spans 13 residues. Germline CDR1 reads SNHLY; CDR2 reads FYNNEI. CDR3 loop: CASSPTENTEAFF. The DNA of the CDR3 is TGTGCCAGCAGTCCTACAGAGAACACTGAAGCTTTCTTT.

This chain connects TRBV7-6 to TRBJ2-1; D uncertain. V was trimmed by 4 bases and J by 7 bases, leaving 8 bases between them. The CDR3 covers 12 residues. CDR1 SGHVS and CDR2 FNYEAQ come from the germline V gene. CDR3 loop: CASSYPGNEQFF. The CDR3 DNA reads TGTGCCAGCAGCTACCCCGGGAATGAGCAGTTCTTC.

This chain uses TRBV19 with TRBJ2-1, with 11 bases aligning to TRBD1. The ends lost 1 base at V and 8 bases at J; junction bases unmatched: 4. This CDR3 has 15 residues. Germline V gene sequence: CDR1 LNHDA, CDR2 SQIVND (reference sequence). The CDR3, as DNA: TGTGCCAGTAGTATAGGTGGACAGGGGGCCGATGAGCAGTTCTTC. Protein: CASSIGGQGADEQFF.

The count of this clone is one. The chain employs TRBV4-1 and TRBJ2-3; D is possibly TRBD2 (6 bases). V was trimmed by 0 bases and J by 1 base, leaving 11 bases between them. Germline values: CDR1 MGHRA, CDR2 YSYEKL. The CDR3 consists of 16 residues. As DNA, the CDR3 is TGCGCCAGCAGCCAAGATGGGGGAGGAGGCACAGATACGCAGTATTTT. Its protein product is CASSQDGGGGTDTQYF.

The chain carries TRBV9 and TRBJ2-5, with unresolved D. Germline CDR1 and CDR2: SGDLS and YYNGEE. The V end lost 4 bases, the J end lost 5 bases, and 12 bases lay between the germline ends. CDR3 length: 13 amino acids. This chain's CDR3 is CASSQLGTETQYF. As DNA, the CDR3 is TGTGCCAGCAGCCAACTGGGCACGGAGACCCAGTACTTC. The whole variable domain, remainder taken from reference TRBV9 and TRBJ2-5, is DSGVTQTPKHLITATGQRVTLRCSPRSGDLSVYWYQQSLDQGLQFLIQYYNGEERAKGNILERFSAQQFPDLHSELNLSSLELGDSALYFCASSQLGTETQYFGPGTRLLVL.

The chain uses TRBV4-1 and TRBJ1-2; the D is unclear. V was shortened by 0 bases and J by 4 bases, with 33 bases between the two germline ends. CDR3 length: 22 amino acids. The germline V gene has CDR1 MGHRA and CDR2 YSYEKL. The CDR3 loop is CASSQDSGRIGEQSPQVYGYTF. CDR3 bases: TGCGCCAGCAGCCAAGATTCCGGCAGGATCGGGGAACAGTCCCCTCAAGTCTATGGCTACACCTTC.

V and J are TRBV6-5 and TRBJ1-1, with 9 bases lining up with TRBD1. Germline loops: CDR1 MNHEY, CDR2 SVGAGI. This CDR3 comprises 13 residues. After removal of 6 bases from V and 6 bases from J, the junction contained 5 bases not matched to a gene. The CDR3 nucleotides read TGTGCCAGCAGGCTACAGGGGGCCTCTGAAGCTTTCTTT. Its translation: CASRLQGASEAFF.

The DNA for the CDR3 is TGTGCCAGCAGCTCGATTAGGACAGGGGAGCTGTTTTTT. It yields the protein CASSSIRTGELFF. V usage is TRBV7-2 and J usage is TRBJ2-2; D possibly corresponds to TRBD1 (5 bases). The germline V and J ends were trimmed by 4 bases and 8 bases, with 11 bases remaining between them. The CDR3 has 13 residues. Looked up from germline, CDR1 is SGHTA and CDR2 is FQGNSA.

The chain recombines TRBV27 with TRBJ2-7, with D perhaps matching TRBD1 (6 bases). The CDR3 consists of 13 residues. The ends were cut back, 5 bases at V and 1 base at J, with 9 bases in the middle. The germline V gene encodes CDR1 MNHEY and CDR2 SMNVEV (reference sequence). In nucleotides, the CDR3 is TGTGCCAGCAGTCACAGGGTGTCCTACGAGCAGTACTTC. Its translation: CASSHRVSYEQYF.

This chain links TRBV2 with TRBJ1-5, with 11 nucleotides matching TRBD1. Per germline, CDR1 SNHLY and CDR2 FYNNEI. V was pared by 6 bases and J by 7 bases, with 5 bases of the junction left unmatched. The CDR3 is 14 residues long. The CDR3, as DNA: TGTGCCAGCAGATGGACAGGGGGCGGACAGCCCCAGCATTTT. Protein sequence: CASRWTGGGQPQHF. Combining the CDR3 with reference TRBV2 and TRBJ1-5 gives the whole variable domain EPEVTQTPSHQVTQMGQEVILRCVPISNHLYFYWYRQILGQKVEFLVSFYNNEISEKSEIFDDQFSVERPDGSNFTLKIRSTKLEDSAMYFCASRWTGGGQPQHFGDGTRLSIL.

The rearrangement uses TRBV5-1 and TRBJ2-6; a weak D match, TRBD1 (6 bases). The germline gives CDR1 SGHRS, CDR2 YFSETQ. The V end was cut by 0 bases, the J end by 1 base, with 14 bases between. The CDR3 is made up of 18 amino acids. CDR3 loop: CASSLAAGVRSGANVLTF. The CDR3 DNA is TGCGCCAGCAGCTTGGCCGCAGGGGTGAGATCTGGGGCCAACGTCCTGACTTTC. The full variable domain, with the rest looked up from reference TRBV5-1 and TRBJ2-6, is KAGVTQTPRYLIKTRGQQVTLSCSPISGHRSVSWYQQTPGQGLQFLFEYFSETQRNKGNFPGRFSGRQFSNSRSEMNVSTLELGDSALYLCASSLAAGVRSGANVLTFGAGSRLTVL.

The rearrangement joins TRBV10-3 to TRBJ1-4; TRBD1 matches 10 bases. After removal of 2 bases from V and 14 bases from J, the junction contained 11 bases not matched to a gene. The CDR3 consists of 15 residues. CDR1 and CDR2 (germline): ENHRY, SYGVKD. DNA of the CDR3: TGTGCCATCAGTGAGCCCCCGGGACAGGGGCAGAGGCTGTTTTTT. It encodes CAISEPPGQGQRLFF.